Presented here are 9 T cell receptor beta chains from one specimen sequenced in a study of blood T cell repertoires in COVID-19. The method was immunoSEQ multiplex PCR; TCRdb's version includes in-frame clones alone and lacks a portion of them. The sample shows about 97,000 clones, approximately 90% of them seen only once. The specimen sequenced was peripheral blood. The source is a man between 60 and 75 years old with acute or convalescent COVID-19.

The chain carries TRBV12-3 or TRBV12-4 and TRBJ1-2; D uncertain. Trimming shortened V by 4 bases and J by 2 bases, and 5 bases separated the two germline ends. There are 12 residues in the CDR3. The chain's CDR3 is CASSYLNYGYTF. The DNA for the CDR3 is TGTGCCAGCAGTTATCTCAACTATGGCTACACCTTC.

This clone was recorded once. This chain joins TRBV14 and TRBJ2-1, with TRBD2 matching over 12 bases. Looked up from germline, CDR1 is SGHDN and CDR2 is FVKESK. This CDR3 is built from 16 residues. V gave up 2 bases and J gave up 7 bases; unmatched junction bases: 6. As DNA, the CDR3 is TGTGCCAGCAGCCAAAGGACTAGCGGGGTTAAGAATGAGCAGTTCTTC. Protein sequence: CASSQRTSGVKNEQFF.

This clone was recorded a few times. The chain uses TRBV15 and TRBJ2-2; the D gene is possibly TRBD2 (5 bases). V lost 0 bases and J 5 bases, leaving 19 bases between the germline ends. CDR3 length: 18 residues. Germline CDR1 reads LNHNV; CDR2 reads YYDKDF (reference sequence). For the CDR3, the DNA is TGTGCCACCAGCAGAGATCTAGGAGGAGTAGTAAGGACCGGGGAGCTGTTTTTT. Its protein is CATSRDLGGVVRTGELFF.

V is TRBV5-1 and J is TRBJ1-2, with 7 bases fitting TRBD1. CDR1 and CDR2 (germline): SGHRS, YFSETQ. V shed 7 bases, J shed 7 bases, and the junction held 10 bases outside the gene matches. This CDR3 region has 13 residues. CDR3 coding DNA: TGCGCCAGCCACCCGGGACAGACCCCTGGCTACACCTTC. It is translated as CASHPGQTPGYTF.

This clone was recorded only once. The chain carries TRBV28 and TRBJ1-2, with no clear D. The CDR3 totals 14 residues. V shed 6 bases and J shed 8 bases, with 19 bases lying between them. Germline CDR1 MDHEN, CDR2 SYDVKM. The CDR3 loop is CASRPGSLGLGYTF. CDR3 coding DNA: TGTGCCAGCAGACCCGGGTCCCTAGGCCTCGGCTACACCTTC.

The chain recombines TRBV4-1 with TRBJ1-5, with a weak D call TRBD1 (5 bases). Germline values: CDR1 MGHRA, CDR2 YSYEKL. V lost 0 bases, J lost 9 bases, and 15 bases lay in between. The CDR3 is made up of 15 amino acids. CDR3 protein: CASSQDVLSGAPQHF. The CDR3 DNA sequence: TGCGCCAGCAGCCAAGACGTGCTATCTGGGGCGCCCCAGCATTTT.

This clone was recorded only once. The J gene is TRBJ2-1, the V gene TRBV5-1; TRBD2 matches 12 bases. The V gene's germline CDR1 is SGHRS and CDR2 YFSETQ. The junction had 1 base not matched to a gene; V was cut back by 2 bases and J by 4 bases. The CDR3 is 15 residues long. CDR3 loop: CASSFTSGGYNEQFF. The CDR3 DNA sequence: TGCGCCAGCAGCTTCACTAGCGGGGGGTACAATGAGCAGTTCTTC.

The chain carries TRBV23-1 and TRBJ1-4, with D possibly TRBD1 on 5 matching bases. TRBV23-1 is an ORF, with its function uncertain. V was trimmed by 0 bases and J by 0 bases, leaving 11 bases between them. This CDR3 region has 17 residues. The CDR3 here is CASSQSRQGATNEKLFF. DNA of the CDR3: TGCGCCAGCAGTCAATCGAGGCAGGGTGCAACTAATGAAAAACTGTTTTTT.

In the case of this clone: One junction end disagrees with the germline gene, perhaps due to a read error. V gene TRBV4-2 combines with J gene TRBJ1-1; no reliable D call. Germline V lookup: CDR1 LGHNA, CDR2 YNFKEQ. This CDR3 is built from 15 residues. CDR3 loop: CASSPKITETTEAFF. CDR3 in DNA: TGTGCCAGCAGCCCCAAGATCACAGAAACCACTGAGGCTTTCTTT.